Listed here are 28 T cell receptor beta chains from one sample, sequenced in a study of beta chain features in type 1 diabetes. The investigators reverse transcribed all of the isolated RNA, so they sequenced expressed TCRB transcripts. The protocol was immunoSEQ multiplex PCR, while the TCRdb copy is restricted to in-frame clones and leaves out a portion. The repertoire consists of under 800,000 clones, with less than 20% occurring once and the leading ten covering about 0.093%. Source material: naive CD4+ T cells from blood. These TCRs come from a man younger than 35 in good health.

This clone was observed once. The V call is TRBV27, the J call TRBJ2-2, with 9 bases lining up with TRBD2. Germline loops: CDR1 MNHEY, CDR2 SMNVEV (reference sequence). The CDR3 is 15 amino acids. V lost 6 bases to trimming and J lost 6 bases; unmatched junction nucleotides: 8. DNA of the CDR3: TGTGCCAGCAGGGTCGGCGGGAGGGCTCCCGGGGAGCTGTTTTTT. This encodes CASRVGGRAPGELFF.

There are a few counts of this clone. The chain has TRBV28 and TRBJ2-3, with a possible D match to TRBD2 (6 bases). The CDR3 is 14 amino acids. V lost 6 bases and J 4 bases, leaving 14 bases between the germline ends. Germline-derived CDR1 and CDR2 are MDHEN and SYDVKM. CDR3 loop: CASRERAVADTQYF. The CDR3, as DNA: TGTGCCAGCAGGGAGCGGGCCGTGGCAGATACGCAGTATTTT.

This clone was seen only a few times. CDR3 nucleotide sequence: TGTGCCAGCAGTTACGGGGACAGGGATAATGAAAAACTGTTTTTT. It translates to CASSYGDRDNEKLFF. The rearrangement uses TRBV6-5 and TRBJ1-4; TRBD1 matches at 9 bases. The CDR3 sequence is 15 residues long. V was pared by 2 bases and J by 4 bases, with 2 bases of the junction left unmatched. CDR1 and CDR2 (germline): MNHEY, SVGAGI.

In nucleotides, the CDR3 is TGTGCCAGCAGCCGAATCGGCGGGAGGGTGGGTGAGCAGTTCTTC. Its protein product is CASSRIGGRVGEQFF. The chain carries TRBV11-2 and TRBJ2-1; 9 nucleotides agree with TRBD2. The CDR3 is 15 amino acids. V lost 5 bases to trimming and J lost 9 bases; unmatched junction nucleotides: 11. Germline V CDR1 and CDR2: SGHAT, FQNNGV. The full variable domain, rest sourced from reference TRBV11-2 and TRBJ2-1, is EAGVAQSPRYKIIEKRQSVAFWCNPISGHATLYWYQQILGQGPKLLIQFQNNGVVDDSQLPKDRFSAERLKGVDSTLKIQPAKLEDSAVYLCASSRIGGRVGEQFFGPGTRLTVL.

The chain joins TRBV18 to TRBJ1-5; possible D gene TRBD1, 5 bases. Per germline, CDR1 KGHSH and CDR2 LQKENI. V was trimmed by 4 bases and J by 6 bases, leaving 19 bases between them. The CDR3 has 16 residues. The CDR3 spells CASSLSHGDGLQPQHF. CDR3 nucleotide sequence: TGTGCCAGCTCACTAAGTCACGGGGACGGCCTTCAGCCCCAGCATTTT.

The table lists this clone with a few counts. The J gene is TRBJ2-3, the V gene TRBV4-1; D remains ambiguous. The CDR3 is 13 amino acids. The ends were cut back, 3 bases at V and 3 bases at J, with 7 bases in the middle. CDR1 MGHRA and CDR2 YSYEKL come from the germline V gene. CDR3 region: CASSQGLTDTQYF. CDR3 coding DNA: TGCGCCAGCAGCCAGGGTTTAACAGATACGCAGTATTTT.

The rearrangement links TRBV5-1 to TRBJ2-4; 7 bases are a match to TRBD1. CDR3 length equals 16 residues. With V trimmed by 0 bases and J by 3 bases, 6 bases remained unmatched. Germline V CDR1 and CDR2: SGHRS, YFSETQ. The CDR3: CASSLARGSVKNIQYF. The CDR3 coding sequence is TGCGCCAGCAGCTTGGCCAGGGGGAGTGTCAAAAACATTCAGTACTTC.

V gene TRBV7-2 combines with J gene TRBJ2-7; tentative D call: TRBD1 (6 bases). Trimming pared 5 bases from V and 5 bases from J, leaving 16 bases between. The germline gives CDR1 SGHTA, CDR2 FQGNSA. The CDR3 runs to 14 residues. This CDR3 is CASSVQGGLDEQYF. CDR3 bases: TGTGCCAGCAGCGTACAGGGTGGTTTGGACGAGCAGTACTTC.

This clone was recorded a few times. The chain couples TRBV7-2 to TRBJ1-2; the D is unclear. The CDR3 has 17 amino acids. V lost 6 bases, J lost 0 bases, and 20 bases lay in between. Per the germline V gene, CDR1 is SGHTA and CDR2 is FQGNSA. The CDR3 DNA reads as TGTGCCAGCAGTGATCGCGTCCAGCTCGATGCTAACTATGGCTACACCTTC. Its protein is CASSDRVQLDANYGYTF.

This chain joins TRBV9 and TRBJ2-7, with unresolved D. V gave up 4 bases and J gave up 7 bases, with 15 bases separating them. The CDR3 loop spans 13 amino acids. In germline, CDR1 is SGDLS, CDR2 YYNGEE. CDR3 protein: CASSSPGGVEQYF. DNA of the CDR3: TGTGCCAGCAGCTCCCCGGGTGGGGTTGAGCAGTACTTC.

This rearrangement joins TRBV4-2 to TRBJ2-3, with 11 bases fitting TRBD2. Looked up from germline, CDR1 is LGHNA and CDR2 is YNFKEQ. J was trimmed by 2 bases and V by 6 bases; bases with no gene match: 10. There are 17 residues in the CDR3. CDR3 residues: CASSSPGLAVLTDTQYF. The CDR3 region has the DNA TGTGCCAGCAGTTCCCCGGGACTAGCGGTGCTCACAGATACGCAGTATTTT.

This clone was found a few times. The chain carries TRBV21-1 and TRBJ2-7; the table's D call, TRBD1, was not checked against the DNA. TRBV21-1 is termed a pseudogene. The CDR3 has 14 amino acids. CDR3 sequence reads: CASKISTGGDEQYF. The CDR3, as DNA: TGTGCCAGCAAGATAAGCACAGGGGGCGACGAGCAGTACTTC.

The CDR3 is CASSPDRYGQFF. For the CDR3, the DNA is TGTGCCAGCTCACCTGACAGGTATGGGCAGTTCTTC. The genes are TRBV18 and TRBJ2-1; a possible D gene is TRBD1 (6 bases). There are 12 residues in the CDR3. Germline assignment: CDR1 KGHSH and CDR2 LQKENI. V lost 3 bases to trimming and J lost 12 bases, with 12 bases between them.

The V and J genes are TRBV7-9 and TRBJ1-5; perhaps TRBD1 as D (5 bases). The germline V and J ends were trimmed by 1 base and 2 bases, with 9 bases remaining between them. Germline-derived CDR1 and CDR2 are SEHNR and FQNEAQ (reference sequence). The CDR3 loop spans 15 amino acids. CDR3 protein: CASSLGDRGNQPQHF. The CDR3 coding sequence is TGTGCCAGCAGCTTAGGGGACCGGGGCAATCAGCCCCAGCATTTT.

Concerning this clone itself: A single base separates this from a much larger clone, so it may be a read error. This sequence joins TRBV7-3 and TRBJ2-5, with unresolved D. Germline assignment: CDR1 SGHTA and CDR2 FQGTGA. CDR3 length: 11 residues. With 4 bases removed from V and 3 bases from J, the gap between germline ends came to 3 bases. The CDR3 bases are TGTGCCAGCAGCTCGGAAGAGACCCAGTACTTC. Protein: CASSSEETQYF.

This clone was counted a few times. The chain couples TRBV9 to TRBJ2-7; D not certain. V was trimmed by 0 bases and J by 7 bases, leaving 11 bases between them. Looked up from germline, CDR1 is SGDLS and CDR2 is YYNGEE. This CDR3 region has 13 residues. The CDR3 is CASSVAPNSEQYF. CDR3 in DNA: TGTGCCAGCAGCGTAGCTCCCAACAGTGAGCAGTACTTC.

V is TRBV27 and J is TRBJ1-6; possible D gene TRBD1, 5 bases. Germline lookup yields CDR1 MNHEY and CDR2 SMNVEV (reference sequence). The CDR3 is 14 residues long. The V end lost 10 bases, the J end lost 7 bases, and 17 bases lay between the germline ends. The DNA of the CDR3 is TGTGCCACCTCGCCGGGGCAGTGGAATTCACCCCTCCACTTT. This gives the protein CATSPGQWNSPLHF.

The rearrangement uses TRBV18 and TRBJ1-5; the D gene is possibly TRBD1 (5 bases). The CDR3 has 16 amino acids. Trimming removed 6 bases from V and 3 bases from J, with 18 bases in between. Germline CDR1 reads KGHSH; CDR2 reads LQKENI. CDR3 in DNA: TGTGCCAGCTCGCCCGCCGGGGGTGGGAACAATCAGCCCCAGCATTTT. This encodes CASSPAGGGNNQPQHF.

In this sample, this clone turned up many times. The same CDR3 can be traced to other DNA sequences in this sample. The J gene is TRBJ2-3, the V gene TRBV7-9; no clear D gene. V shed 4 bases and J shed 0 bases, with 2 bases lying between them. The CDR3 runs to 12 residues. Germline-derived CDR1 and CDR2 are SEHNR and FQNEAQ (reference sequence). The CDR3, as DNA: TGTGCCAGCAGCTCTAGCACAGATACGCAGTATTTT. This translates into CASSSSTDTQYF.

This clone came up a few times. This rearrangement joins TRBV19 to TRBJ2-7; D not certain. Between the trimmed V and J ends, which lost 4 bases and 0 bases, there was a span of 7 bases. The CDR3 has 13 amino acids. The V gene's germline CDR1 is LNHDA and CDR2 SQIVND (reference sequence). CDR3 in DNA: TGTGCCAGTAGTACCAGCCTCTCCTACGAGCAGTACTTC. Translation: CASSTSLSYEQYF.

In its sample, this clone was seen a few times. This chain connects TRBV5-4 to TRBJ2-1; TRBD2 matches 14 bases. The junction had 12 bases not matched to a gene; V was cut back by 4 bases and J by 0 bases. Germline V gene sequence: CDR1 SGHNT, CDR2 YYREEE (reference sequence). The CDR3 extends over 20 amino acids. CDR3 in DNA: TGTGCCAGCAGCCCGCGGACTAGCGGGGGGCTAAAGAGCTCCTACAATGAGCAGTTCTTC. Its translation is CASSPRTSGGLKSSYNEQFF.

A remark on this clone: The same CDR3 arises from other DNA sequences in this sample as well. The genes are TRBV29-1 and TRBJ2-3; TRBD1 aligns across 11 bases. Germline CDR1 and CDR2: SQVTM and ANQGSEA. Unmatched junction bases numbered 1, after V lost 5 bases and J lost 0 bases. The CDR3 consists of 14 residues. CDR3 bases: TGCAGCGTTAGGGACAGGGGGAGCACAGATACGCAGTATTTT. The encoded protein is CSVRDRGSTDTQYF.

This clone was picked up a small number of times. The CDR3 DNA sequence: TGTGCCAGCTCTGAACACAAGAACACTGAAGCTTTCTTT. Amino acid sequence: CASSEHKNTEAFF. The rearrangement links TRBV18 to TRBJ1-1; no definite D call. This CDR3 is built from 13 residues. Germline assignment: CDR1 KGHSH and CDR2 LQKENI. Trimming removed 6 bases at V and 1 base at J, with 9 bases between.

V usage is TRBV27 and J usage is TRBJ2-5; D is possibly TRBD1 (5 bases). The CDR3 extends over 15 amino acids. Germline assignment: CDR1 MNHEY and CDR2 SMNVEV (reference sequence). Trimming pared 5 bases from V and 5 bases from J, leaving 18 bases between. CDR3 amino acids: CASSQTVTERETQYF. In DNA, the CDR3 is TGTGCCAGCAGTCAGACAGTGACCGAGAGGGAGACCCAGTACTTC.

In the case of this clone: The junction departs from the called germline gene at one end, perhaps through a read error. For the CDR3, the DNA is TGTGCCAGCTCACCAGGACAGGACATCGAGCAGTGCTTC. Translating gives CASSPGQDIEQCF. The chain employs TRBV18 and TRBJ2-7, with 7 bases matching TRBD1. The length of the CDR3 is 13 residues. Germline values: CDR1 KGHSH, CDR2 LQKENI. The full variable domain, rest sourced from reference TRBV18 and TRBJ2-7, is NAGVMQNPRHLVRRRGQEARLRCSPMKGHSHVYWYRQLPEEGLKFMVYLQKENIIDESGMPKERFSAEFPKEGPSILRIQQVVRGDSAAYFCASSPGQDIEQCFGPGTRLTVT.

In this sample, this clone turned up a few times. The J gene is TRBJ2-1, the V gene TRBV11-1, with D hard to call. This CDR3 spans 14 amino acids. Trimming shortened V by 6 bases and J by 5 bases, and 14 bases separated the two germline ends. CDR1 and CDR2 from the germline V gene are SGHAT and FQDESV (reference sequence). CDR3 coding DNA: TGTGCCAGCAGACCCCGGAGACTCCACAATGAGCAGTTCTTC. This sequence encodes CASRPRRLHNEQFF. The complete variable domain, with remaining parts taken from reference TRBV11-1 and TRBJ2-1, reads EAEVAQSPRYKITEKSQAVAFWCDPISGHATLYWYRQILGQGPELLVQFQDESVVDDSQLPKDRFSAERLKGVDSTLKIQPAELGDSAMYLCASRPRRLHNEQFFGPGTRLTVL.

This clone has more than one count but fewer than ten. This chain uses TRBV7-9 with TRBJ2-1, with 11 bases lining up with TRBD2. Per the germline V gene, CDR1 is SEHNR and CDR2 is FQNEAQ (reference sequence). Losses at the gene ends were 1 base for V and 10 bases for J; bases not matched to a gene: 15. The CDR3 length is 18 residues. The CDR3 DNA sequence: TGTGCCAGCAGCTTAGTAGTGGGACTAGCGGAAGTCGGTAAGGAGCAGTTCTTC. Encoded protein: CASSLVVGLAEVGKEQFF. The whole variable domain, filled in from reference TRBV7-9 and TRBJ2-1, reads DTGVSQNPRHKITKRGQNVTFRCDPISEHNRLYWYRQTLGQGPEFLTYFQNEAQLEKSRLLSDRFSAERPKGSFSTLEIQRTEQGDSAMYLCASSLVVGLAEVGKEQFFGPGTRLTVL.

This clone was observed a few times. This chain connects TRBV18 to TRBJ2-5; D possibly matches TRBD1 or TRBD2 (6 bases each). V dropped 2 bases and J dropped 7 bases, with 14 bases sitting between them. Germline V gives CDR1 KGHSH, CDR2 LQKENI. The CDR3 covers 14 residues. The CDR3 spells CASSPGPEGGTQYF. The CDR3, as DNA: TGTGCCAGCTCACCAGGACCTGAGGGGGGGACCCAGTACTTC.